This passage covers 16 T cell receptor beta chains from one sample sequenced in a study of neurological immune-mediated disorders. TCRdb reprocessed the 5' RACE reads with MiXCR, giving one entry per CDR3 protein. The data hold about 52,000 distinct CDR3 sequences, with about 4.1% observed a single time. The sequencing sample was made of PBMCs. The origin of the receptors is a man between 60 and 70 years old with multiple sclerosis.

This clonotype occurred many times. This sequence joins TRBV5-1 and TRBJ2-5, with 12 positions matching TRBD2. Germline CDR1 reads SGHRS; CDR2 reads YFSETQ. The ends lost 1 base at V and 4 bases at J; junction bases unmatched: 14. The CDR3 is made up of 19 amino acids. This chain's CDR3 is CASSLPHSSGRAIVETQYF. Written as DNA, the CDR3 is TGCGCCAGCAGCTTGCCTCACTCTAGCGGGAGGGCCATTGTAGAGACCCAGTACTTC.

This clonotype has at least ten counts. This sequence joins TRBV12-3 or TRBV12-4 and TRBJ2-3, with TRBD2 identical over 10 bases. This CDR3 contains 16 residues. Losses at the gene ends were 6 bases for V and 2 bases for J; bases not matched to a gene: 8. CDR3 nucleotide sequence: TGTGCCAGCAGCCCTGGGACTAGCGAGTACACAGATACGCAGTATTTT. Its protein product is CASSPGTSEYTDTQYF.

This clonotype was seen more than once but under ten times. The chain uses TRBV6-2 or TRBV6-3 and TRBJ2-1; TRBD2 aligns across 8 bases. Germline V gene sequence: CDR1 MNHEY, CDR2 SVGEGT. The CDR3 is made up of 15 amino acids. The V and J ends lost 6 bases and 8 bases, in that order; junction bases with no gene match: 12. CDR3: CASRKDGTRGDEQFF. CDR3 DNA: TGTGCCAGCAGGAAGGACGGGACTAGAGGGGATGAGCAGTTCTTC.

This clonotype is categorized as medium-sized (0.01 to 0.1%). The V call is TRBV14, the J call TRBJ2-7; 7 bases are shared with TRBD2. Germline V CDR1 and CDR2: SGHDN, FVKESK. This CDR3 spans 15 amino acids. The junction had 5 bases not matched to a gene; V was cut back by 1 base and J by 2 bases. Here the CDR3 reads CASSQGSGFAYEQYF. The CDR3 DNA reads as TGTGCCAGCAGCCAAGGTAGCGGGTTCGCCTACGAGCAGTACTTC.

The chain joins TRBV5-1 to TRBJ1-6; D gene ambiguous. There are 14 residues in the CDR3. CDR1 is SGHRS, CDR2 YFSETQ, per germline. Trimming removed 3 bases from V and 8 bases from J, with 12 bases in between. CDR3 region: CASSSSGGDSPLHF. The CDR3 DNA sequence: TGCGCCAGCAGCTCGTCCGGTGGGGATTCACCCCTCCACTTT. The full variable domain, completed using reference TRBV5-1 and TRBJ1-6, is KAGVTQTPRYLIKTRGQQVTLSCSPISGHRSVSWYQQTPGQGLQFLFEYFSETQRNKGNFPGRFSGRQFSNSRSEMNVSTLELGDSALYLCASSSSGGDSPLHFGNGTRLTVT.

This clonotype was recorded at least ten times. The chain links TRBV29-1 to TRBJ2-1; 9 bases line up with TRBD2. The CDR3 is 15 residues long. The germline gives CDR1 SQVTM, CDR2 ANQGSEA. The J segment lost 9 bases and the V segment lost 6 bases, leaving 15 bases of the junction unmatched. The CDR3 nucleotides read TGCAGCGTGGACGGCGCTAGCGGGAAATATATTGAGCAGTTCTTC. Protein product: CSVDGASGKYIEQFF.

This clonotype was recorded at least ten times. The CDR3 nucleotides are TGCGCCAGCAGCTTGAAGAGCGAGCAGTTCTTC. The encoded protein is CASSLKSEQFF. The chain carries TRBV5-1 and TRBJ2-1; D is ambiguous. The V end lost 1 base, the J end lost 10 bases, and 6 bases lay between the germline ends. Germline V lookup: CDR1 SGHRS, CDR2 YFSETQ. This CDR3 region has 11 residues.

This clonotype was observed many times. The rearrangement uses TRBV5-1 and TRBJ2-5, with 9 bases fitting TRBD1. Germline lookup yields CDR1 SGHRS and CDR2 YFSETQ. V shed 2 bases, J shed 5 bases, and the junction held 13 bases outside the gene matches. The CDR3 runs to 17 residues. CDR3 coding DNA: TGCGCCAGCAGCTTCTCCACCCCGGGACAGGGTCCGGAGACCCAGTACTTC. Its protein is CASSFSTPGQGPETQYF.

The genes are TRBV12-3 or TRBV12-4 and TRBJ2-7; no definite D call. CDR3 length: 11 residues. V was trimmed by 4 bases and J by 10 bases, leaving 11 bases between them. The CDR3: CASSYRRGQYF. The CDR3 coding sequence is TGTGCCAGCAGTTATAGGAGAGGACAGTACTTC.

Concerning this clonotype itself: A much larger clone lies one base from this, so it may be a read error. The gene calls are TRBV6-5 and TRBJ2-7; D unclear. In germline, CDR1 is MNHEY, CDR2 SVGAGI. This CDR3 spans 13 amino acids. The ends were cut back, 11 bases at V and 1 base at J, with 15 bases in the middle. The DNA of the CDR3 is TGTGCCGACGGCCCCATTAATTCCTACGAGCAGTACTTC. This codes for CADGPINSYEQYF.

This clonotype showed up many times. The chain joins TRBV28 to TRBJ2-6, with D unresolved. Germline CDR1 is MDHEN and CDR2 is SYDVKM. With 5 bases removed from V and 3 bases from J, the gap between germline ends came to 11 bases. This CDR3 has 15 residues. The CDR3 DNA reads TGTGCCAGCAGTCTCGGCCTAGGTGGGGCCAACGTCCTGACTTTC. This translates into CASSLGLGGANVLTF. The entire variable domain, with the rest obtained from reference TRBV28 and TRBJ2-6, is as follows: DVKVTQSSRYLVKRTGEKVFLECVQDMDHENMFWYRQDPGLGLRLIYFSYDVKMKEKGDIPEGYSVSREKKERFSLILESASTNQTSMYLCASSLGLGGANVLTFGAGSRLTVL.

This clonotype has at least ten counts. V is TRBV20-1 and J is TRBJ2-7, with 9 bases aligning to TRBD2. The CDR3 has 15 residues. The germline CDR1 and CDR2 sequences are DFQATT and SNEGSKA (reference sequence). J gave up 5 bases and V 2 bases, and 10 bases lay outside the gene matches. The CDR3 region is CSARPVIAGVDEQYF. The CDR3 DNA is TGCAGTGCTAGACCGGTAATAGCGGGAGTGGACGAGCAGTACTTC.

This clonotype was seen ten or more times. The chain uses TRBV7-2 and TRBJ1-6; 7 nucleotides line up with TRBD1. Per the germline V gene, CDR1 is SGHTA and CDR2 is FQGNSA. CDR3 length: 16 amino acids. V trimming: 0 bases; J trimming: 9 bases; junction bases outside the gene matches: 8. CDR3 amino acids: CASSLAQGLLGSPLHF. The CDR3 coding sequence is TGTGCCAGCAGCTTAGCACAGGGGCTCCTCGGTTCACCCCTCCACTTT.

This clonotype has only a few counts. This sequence joins TRBV20-1 and TRBJ2-2; D possibly corresponds to TRBD2 (5 bases). Trimming pared 2 bases from V and 5 bases from J, leaving 6 bases between. The CDR3 consists of 12 residues. Germline lookup yields CDR1 DFQATT and CDR2 SNEGSKA (reference sequence). In DNA form, the CDR3 reads TGCAGTGCTAGAAGAGGGACCGGGGAGCTGTTTTTT. This gives the protein CSARRGTGELFF.

This clonotype was recorded at least ten times. The V gene is TRBV20-1, the J gene TRBJ2-3; TRBD1 or TRBD2 may be the D gene (5 bases each). The CDR3 consists of 17 residues. Germline values: CDR1 DFQATT, CDR2 SNEGSKA (reference sequence). V lost 0 bases and J lost 0, with 16 bases in between. CDR3 bases: TGCAGTGCTAGAGATTGGGGCCTGGGGGTTAGCACAGATACGCAGTATTTT. It specifies CSARDWGLGVSTDTQYF.

The chain uses TRBV20-1 and TRBJ1-3; 9 nucleotides line up with TRBD1. Germline trimming cut 5 bases from V and 7 bases from J; bases unmatched to any gene: 3. This CDR3 has 12 amino acids. The germline V gene encodes CDR1 DFQATT and CDR2 SNEGSKA (reference sequence). This CDR3 is CSALGQGNTIYF. The CDR3 coding sequence is TGCAGTGCTTTGGGACAGGGTAACACCATATATTTT.